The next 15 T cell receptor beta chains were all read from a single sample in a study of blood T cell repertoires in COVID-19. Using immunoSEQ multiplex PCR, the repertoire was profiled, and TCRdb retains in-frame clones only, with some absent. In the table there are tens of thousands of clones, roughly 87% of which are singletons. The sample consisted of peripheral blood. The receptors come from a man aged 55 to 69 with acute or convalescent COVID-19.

CDR3 amino acids: CASSRRGRTGTDTQYF. The CDR3 coding sequence is TGCGCCAGCAGTCGTAGGGGACGGACAGGCACAGATACGCAGTATTTT. The V call is TRBV5-1, the J call TRBJ2-3; perhaps TRBD1 as D (6 bases). This CDR3 contains 16 residues. Germline loops: CDR1 SGHRS, CDR2 YFSETQ. V gave up 5 bases and J gave up 1 base, with 17 bases separating them.

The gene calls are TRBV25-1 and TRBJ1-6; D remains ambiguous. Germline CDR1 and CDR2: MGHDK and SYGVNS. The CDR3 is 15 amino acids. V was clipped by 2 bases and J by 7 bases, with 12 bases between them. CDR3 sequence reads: CASSEQAAGNSPLHF. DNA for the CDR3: TGTGCCAGCAGTGAACAGGCTGCGGGGAATTCACCCCTCCACTTT. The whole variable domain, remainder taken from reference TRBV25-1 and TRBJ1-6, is EADIYQTPRYLVIGTGKKITLECSQTMGHDKMYWYQQDPGMELHLIHYSYGVNSTEKGDLSSESTVSRIRTEHFPLTLESARPSHTSQYLCASSEQAAGNSPLHFGNGTRLTVT.

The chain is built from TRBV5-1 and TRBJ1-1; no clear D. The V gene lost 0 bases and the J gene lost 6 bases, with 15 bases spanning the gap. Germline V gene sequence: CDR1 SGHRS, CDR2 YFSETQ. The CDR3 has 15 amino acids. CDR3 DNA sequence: TGCGCCAGCAGCTTGGGGGTGACCGGGATCCCTGAAGCTTTCTTT. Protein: CASSLGVTGIPEAFF. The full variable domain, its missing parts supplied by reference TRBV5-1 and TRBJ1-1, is KAGVTQTPRYLIKTRGQQVTLSCSPISGHRSVSWYQQTPGQGLQFLFEYFSETQRNKGNFPGRFSGRQFSNSRSEMNVSTLELGDSALYLCASSLGVTGIPEAFFGQGTRLTVV.

The DNA of the CDR3 is TGTGCCAGCAGCTTATGGCAGACTAGCTCCTACAATGAGCAGTTCTTC. This gives the protein CASSLWQTSSYNEQFF. The chain is built from TRBV11-2 and TRBJ2-1; a possible D gene is TRBD2 (6 bases). Deletions cut 2 bases from V and 0 bases from J, with 11 bases between. The length of the CDR3 is 16 residues. CDR1 is SGHAT, CDR2 FQNNGV, per germline.

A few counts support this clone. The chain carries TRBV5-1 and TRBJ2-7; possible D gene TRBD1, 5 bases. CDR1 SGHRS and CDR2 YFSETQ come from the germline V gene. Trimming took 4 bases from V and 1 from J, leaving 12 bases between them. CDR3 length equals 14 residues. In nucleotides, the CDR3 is TGCGCCAGCAGCCTGACAGACAGTTCCTACGAGCAGTACTTC. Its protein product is CASSLTDSSYEQYF. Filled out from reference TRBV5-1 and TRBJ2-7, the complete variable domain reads KAGVTQTPRYLIKTRGQQVTLSCSPISGHRSVSWYQQTPGQGLQFLFEYFSETQRNKGNFPGRFSGRQFSNSRSEMNVSTLELGDSALYLCASSLTDSSYEQYFGPGTRLTVT.

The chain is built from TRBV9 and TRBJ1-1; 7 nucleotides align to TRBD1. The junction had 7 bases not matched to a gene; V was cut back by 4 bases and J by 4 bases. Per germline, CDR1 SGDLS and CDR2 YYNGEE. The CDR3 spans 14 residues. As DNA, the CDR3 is TGTGCCAGCAGCCCGCACAGGGGCCGCACTGAAGCTTTCTTT. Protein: CASSPHRGRTEAFF.

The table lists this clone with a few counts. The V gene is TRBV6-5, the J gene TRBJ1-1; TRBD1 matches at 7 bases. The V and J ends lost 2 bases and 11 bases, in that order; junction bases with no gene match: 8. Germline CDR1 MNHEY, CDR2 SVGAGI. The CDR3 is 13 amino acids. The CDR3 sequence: CASSYESDRAAFF. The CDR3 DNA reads TGTGCCAGCAGTTACGAATCCGACAGGGCTGCTTTCTTT.

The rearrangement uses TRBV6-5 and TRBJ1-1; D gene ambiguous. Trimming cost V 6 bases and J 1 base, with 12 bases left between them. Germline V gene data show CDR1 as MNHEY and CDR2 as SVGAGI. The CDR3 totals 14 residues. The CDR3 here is CASRVTTANTEAFF. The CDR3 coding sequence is TGTGCCAGCAGAGTCACCACAGCGAACACTGAAGCTTTCTTT.

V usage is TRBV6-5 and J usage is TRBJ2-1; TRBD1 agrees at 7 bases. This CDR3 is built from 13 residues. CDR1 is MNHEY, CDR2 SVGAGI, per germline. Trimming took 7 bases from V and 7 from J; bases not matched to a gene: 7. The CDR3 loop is CASTRDSSNEQFF. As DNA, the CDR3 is TGTGCCAGCACCCGGGACAGTTCAAATGAGCAGTTCTTC.

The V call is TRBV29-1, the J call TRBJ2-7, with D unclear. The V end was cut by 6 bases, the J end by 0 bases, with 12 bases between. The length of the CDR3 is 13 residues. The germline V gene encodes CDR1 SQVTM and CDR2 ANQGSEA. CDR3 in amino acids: CSVLPESSYEQYF. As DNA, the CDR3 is TGCAGCGTCCTACCCGAAAGCTCCTACGAGCAGTACTTC.

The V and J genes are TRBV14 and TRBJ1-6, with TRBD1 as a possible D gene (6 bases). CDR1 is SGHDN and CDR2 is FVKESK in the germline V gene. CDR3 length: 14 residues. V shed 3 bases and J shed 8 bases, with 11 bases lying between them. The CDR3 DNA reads TGTGCCAGCAGCCAGGCGGGGGGCTATTCACCCCTCCACTTT. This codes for CASSQAGGYSPLHF.

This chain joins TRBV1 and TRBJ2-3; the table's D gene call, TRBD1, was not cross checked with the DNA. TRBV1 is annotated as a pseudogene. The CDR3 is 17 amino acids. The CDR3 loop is CTSSQDQVARRTDTQYF. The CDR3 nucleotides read TGCACCAGCAGCCAAGATCAGGTGGCAAGACGCACAGATACGCAGTATTTT.

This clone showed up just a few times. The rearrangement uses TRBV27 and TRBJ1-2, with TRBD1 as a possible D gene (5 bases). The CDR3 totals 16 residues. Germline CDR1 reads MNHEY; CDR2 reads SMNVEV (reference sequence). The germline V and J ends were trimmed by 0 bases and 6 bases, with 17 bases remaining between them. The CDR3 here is CASSLSAGKIWDGYTF. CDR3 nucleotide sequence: TGTGCCAGCAGTTTATCGGCAGGGAAAATATGGGATGGCTACACCTTC.

The CDR3 sequence is CASSWGGEQFF. DNA of the CDR3: TGTGCCAGCAGCTGGGGGGGTGAGCAGTTCTTC. The chain carries TRBV5-6 and TRBJ2-1; 7 bases map to TRBD2. The CDR3 totals 11 residues. Germline loops: CDR1 SGHDT, CDR2 YYEEEE. Losses at the gene ends were 3 bases for V and 9 bases for J; bases not matched to a gene: 0. Variable domain in full (rest from reference TRBV5-6 and TRBJ2-1): DAGVTQSPTHLIKTRGQQVTLRCSPKSGHDTVSWYQQALGQGPQFIFQYYEEEERQRGNFPDRFSGHQFPNYSSELNVNALLLGDSALYLCASSWGGEQFFGPGTRLTVL.

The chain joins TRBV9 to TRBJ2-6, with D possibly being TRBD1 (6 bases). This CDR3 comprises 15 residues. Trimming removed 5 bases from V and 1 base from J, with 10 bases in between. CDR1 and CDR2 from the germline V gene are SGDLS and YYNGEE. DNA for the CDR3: TGTGCCAGCAGGTTCAGGGGATCTGGGGCCAACGTCCTGACTTTC. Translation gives CASRFRGSGANVLTF.